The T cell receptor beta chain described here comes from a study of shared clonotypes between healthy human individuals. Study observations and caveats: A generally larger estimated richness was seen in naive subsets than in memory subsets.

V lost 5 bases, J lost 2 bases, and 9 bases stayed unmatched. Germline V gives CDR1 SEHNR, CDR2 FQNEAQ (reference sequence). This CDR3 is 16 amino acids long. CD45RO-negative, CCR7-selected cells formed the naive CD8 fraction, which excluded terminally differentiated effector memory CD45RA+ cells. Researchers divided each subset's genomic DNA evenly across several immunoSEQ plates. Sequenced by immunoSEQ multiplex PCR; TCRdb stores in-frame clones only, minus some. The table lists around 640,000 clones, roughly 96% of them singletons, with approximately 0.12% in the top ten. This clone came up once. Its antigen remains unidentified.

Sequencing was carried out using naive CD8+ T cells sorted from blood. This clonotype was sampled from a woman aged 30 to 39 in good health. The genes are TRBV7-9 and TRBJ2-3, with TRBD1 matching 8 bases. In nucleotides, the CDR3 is TGTGCCAGCAGCCCCGCCGGGACAGGTTTCACAGATACGCAGTATTTT. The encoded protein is CASSPAGTGFTDTQYF.